These T cell receptor beta chains were read from a single sample in a study of blood T cells in healthy people across ages. TCRdb passed the 5' RACE reads through MiXCR, listing each CDR3 protein once. The table has roughly 1 million distinct CDR3 sequences, almost 25% seen once. This same sample was also part of a study on T cells of mothers and their children.

Sample: blood. The receptors here all came from a girl aged 2 to 9 in good health. Both conserved end residues are part of each CDR3. The order of the fields is J gene, D gene, V gene, clone size, CDR3 DNA, CDR3 protein. D genes are given only for firm matches. Rows may omit the clone size; those that give it use once, few, many or a size class.

TRBJ2-3 | TRBD1 | TRBV7-8 | - | TGTGCCAGCAGCTCCATTCAGGGGGGCACAGATACGCAGTATTTT | CASSSIQGGTDTQYF
TRBJ2-2 | TRBD1 | TRBV19 | few | TGTGCCAGTAGGGGACAGGGGAAAACCGGGGAGCTGTTTTTT | CASRGQGKTGELFF
TRBJ1-2 | TRBD1 | TRBV27 | - | TGTGCCAGCAGTTCCCCTATGAGGGGGCGGGATGGCTACACCTTC | CASSSPMRGRDGYTF
TRBJ2-7 | TRBD1 | TRBV6-5 | - | TGTGCCAACACCAACGGACAGGGGACCTACGAGCAGTACTTC | CANTNGQGTYEQYF
TRBJ1-3 | - | TRBV7-2 | few | TGTGCCAGCAGCCCGAGGGGGGATACCGCCATATATTTT | CASSPRGDTAIYF
TRBJ2-1 | - | TRBV15 | few | TGTGCCACCAGCAGAGAGTTATCGGGGAGTCCCTACAATGAGCAGTTCTTC | CATSRELSGSPYNEQFF
TRBJ2-5 | TRBD2 | TRBV20-1 | - | TGCAGTGCCGCCGTAGCGGGAGGGGAAGAGACCCAGTACTTC | CSAAVAGGEETQYF
TRBJ2-5 | TRBD2 | TRBV20-1 | few | TGCAGTGCTAGAGAAACTAGCGGGGCACAAGAGACCCAGTACTTC | CSARETSGAQETQYF
TRBJ2-5 | TRBD2 | TRBV5-1 | few | TGCGCCAGCAGCTTAATAGCGGGAAGTTTGGAGACCCAGTACTTC | CASSLIAGSLETQYF
TRBJ2-7 | - | TRBV5-1 | - | TGCGCCAGCAGCCCCGCGTGGGGGGACTACGAGCAGTACTTC | CASSPAWGDYEQYF
TRBJ2-6 | - | TRBV5-1 | - | TGCGCCAGCAGCAAGGACTCCTCTGGGGCCAACGTCCTGACTTTC | CASSKDSSGANVLTF
TRBJ1-4 | - | TRBV7-2 | few | TGTGCCAGCAGCTTAGGTGGGGTGGATGGCGAAAAACTGTTTTTT | CASSLGGVDGEKLFF
TRBJ1-2 | TRBD1 | TRBV9 | few | TGTGCCAGTACCCTTACCCCGGGACAGGGGGCGGAAGGCTACACCTTC | CASTLTPGQGAEGYTF
TRBJ2-1 | - | TRBV24-1 | few | TGTGCCACCAGTGATTTGGTTGGAAATGAGCAGTTCTTC | CATSDLVGNEQFF
TRBJ2-3 | TRBD2 | TRBV7-3 | many | TGTGCCAGCAGCTTCTCTAGCGGGGGGTTCGATACGCAGTATTTT | CASSFSSGGFDTQYF
TRBJ2-7 | - | TRBV7-2 | - | TGTGCCAGCAGCTTAGGAAGACAAAGCTCCTACGAGCAGTACTTC | CASSLGRQSSYEQYF
TRBJ2-2 | - | TRBV7-9 | few | TGTGCCAGCAGCTTAGCGGACCGGGGAACCGGGGAGCTGTTTTTT | CASSLADRGTGELFF
TRBJ2-5 | - | TRBV25-1 | few | TGTGCCAGCGGGGCCCCCCAAGAGACCCAGTACTTC | CASGAPQETQYF
TRBJ2-1 | - | TRBV12-3/TRBV12-4 | few | TGTGCCAGCAGTCCGGCCCGGTCATCCCACGATGAGCAGTTCTTC | CASSPARSSHDEQFF
TRBJ2-1 | TRBD2 | TRBV10-3 | - | TGTGCCATCAGTGAGGCTAGCGGGAGGGGAGAGGATGAGCAGTTCTTC | CAISEASGRGEDEQFF
TRBJ2-3 | - | TRBV7-2 | - | TGTGCCAGCAGCCGGAGTGGGATGGAGGGCGGTACGCAGTATTTT | CASSRSGMEGGTQYF
TRBJ2-3 | TRBD2 | TRBV7-2 | - | TGTGCCAGCAGCTTTCTAGCGGGAGAACGGGGGTTCTTT | CASSFLAGERGFF
TRBJ2-5 | - | TRBV7-9 | few | TGTGCCAGCAGTGTTCCAGGGGGGGGAGAGACCCAGTACTTC | CASSVPGGGETQYF
TRBJ1-1 | TRBD1 | TRBV20-1 | few | TGCAGTGCCCCTGAAGGGGGCTTGAACACTGAAGCTTTCTTT | CSAPEGGLNTEAFF
TRBJ1-2 | - | TRBV9 | few | TGTGCCAGCAGCGTAGCTTCCAGGGTATATGACTATGGCTACACCTTC | CASSVASRVYDYGYTF
TRBJ1-4 | - | TRBV11-3 | few | TGTGCCAGCAGCTCCCGGAGAGGCAGAGGAGAGGAAAAACTGTTTTTT | CASSSRRGRGEEKLFF
TRBJ2-1 | TRBD2 | TRBV5-1 | - | TGCGCCGGCAGCGTTCCTAGCGGGAGAGGGCGGAATGAGCAGTTCTTC | CAGSVPSGRGRNEQFF
TRBJ2-5 | - | TRBV12-3/TRBV12-4 | - | TGTGCCAGCAGTTTCGTCGGGACCCAGTACTTC | CASSFVGTQYF
TRBJ2-7 | - | TRBV4-3 | few | TGCGCCAGCAGCCAAGATGCCGGCGGCTGGATTGGCGAGCAGTACTTC | CASSQDAGGWIGEQYF
TRBJ1-1 | - | TRBV10-3 | many | TGTGCCTCCCACGGTGGAATGAACACTGAAGCTTTCTTT | CASHGGMNTEAFF
TRBJ1-5 | - | TRBV29-1 | few | TGCAGCGTTGTGGTGGCCCCAGGGGCTCGAGGGGAGCCCCAGCATTTT | CSVVVAPGARGEPQHF
TRBJ1-1 | - | TRBV12-5 | - | TGTGCTAGTGGTTCGCACCCACCGGGAGGCACTGAAGCTTTCTTT | CASGSHPPGGTEAFF
TRBJ1-1 | - | TRBV5-1 | - | TGCGCCAGCAGCCCCTGGCAGGCCCTGGATGAAGCTTTCTTT | CASSPWQALDEAFF
TRBJ2-4 | TRBD1 | TRBV5-1 | - | TGCGCCAGCAGCTCAAACCAGGGGGCCGGAAACATTCAGTACTTC | CASSSNQGAGNIQYF
TRBJ2-2 | - | TRBV5-1 | - | TGCGCCAGCAGCTTGGGGGACATCTCGAACACCGGGGAGCTGTTTTTT | CASSLGDISNTGELFF
TRBJ2-2 | - | TRBV27 | - | TGTGCCAGCAGTTTACGATTGAGGCAGGCAAACACCGGGGAGCTGTTTTTT | CASSLRLRQANTGELFF
TRBJ2-3 | - | TRBV6-2/TRBV6-3 | - | TGTGCCAGCAGCCCCGCGATTACGCAGTATTTT | CASSPAITQYF
TRBJ2-1 | - | TRBV7-2 | - | TGTGCCAGCAGTTCCTCCTTGGGGGCGAATGAGCAGTTCTTC | CASSSSLGANEQFF
TRBJ2-7 | TRBD1 | TRBV12-3/TRBV12-4 | few | TGTGCCAGCAGGCCAACAGGGGTCCCCTACGAGCAGTACTTC | CASRPTGVPYEQYF
TRBJ2-6 | - | TRBV4-3 | - | TGCGCCAGCAGCCAAGAGGTAGGGTCCTCTGGGGCCAACGTCCTGACTTTC | CASSQEVGSSGANVLTF
TRBJ1-2 | - | TRBV6-2/TRBV6-3 | - | TGTGCCAGCAGTTACGATCAAGAACTTGGCTACACCTTC | CASSYDQELGYTF
TRBJ2-3 | TRBD1 | TRBV7-3 | - | TGTGCCAGCAGGAAAACAGGGGGCGCAGATACGCAGTATTTT | CASRKTGGADTQYF